A single sample gave rise to the 27 T cell receptor beta chains below, sequenced in a study of response to subunit inactivated influenza vaccine. Via MiXCR, TCRdb re-called the RT-PCR reads, giving one row per CDR3 protein. The table shows 500,000 to 600,000 distinct CDR3 sequences, with about 8% occurring only once. This material consisted of PBMCs from blood, taken around 25 months after vaccination. These receptor sequences come from a man aged 45-69 years who received an inactivated influenza vaccine.

The sample holds many counts of this clonotype. V usage is TRBV27 and J usage is TRBJ1-1; 8 nucleotides agree with TRBD1. Germline lookup yields CDR1 MNHEY and CDR2 SMNVEV (reference sequence). The CDR3 runs to 14 residues. J was trimmed by 1 base and V by 6 bases; bases with no gene match: 4. CDR3 sequence reads: CASRLDRGNTEAFF. The CDR3, as DNA: TGTGCCAGCAGACTTGACAGGGGGAACACTGAAGCTTTCTTT.

This clonotype turned up a few times. This sequence joins TRBV3-1 and TRBJ2-1, with 8 bases identical to TRBD2. J was trimmed by 4 bases and V by 6 bases; bases with no gene match: 8. The CDR3 is made up of 15 amino acids. Looked up from germline, CDR1 is LGHDT and CDR2 is YNNKEL (reference sequence). This chain's CDR3 is CASRLVAGSYNEQFF. The CDR3 DNA reads TGTGCCAGCAGGTTGGTAGCGGGATCTTACAATGAGCAGTTCTTC.

This clonotype has a count of ten or more. The chain recombines TRBV6-1 with TRBJ1-4; a possible D gene is TRBD1 (6 bases). Trimming pared 9 bases from V and 4 bases from J, leaving 12 bases between. The length of the CDR3 is 13 residues. Germline values: CDR1 MNHNS, CDR2 SASEGT. CDR3 loop: CASRTVNNEKLFF. The CDR3 DNA sequence: TGTGCCAGTCGGACAGTGAATAATGAAAAACTGTTTTTT.

This clonotype appeared many times. The chain recombines TRBV10-3 with TRBJ2-7, with 9 bases identical to TRBD1. V dropped 10 bases and J dropped 7; count of bases not matched to a gene: 8. CDR3 length: 12 residues. Germline CDR1 ENHRY, CDR2 SYGVKD. CDR3 DNA sequence: TGTGCCACTACGGGACAGGGTTATGAGCAGTACTTC. This translates into CATTGQGYEQYF.

This clonotype was seen a handful of times. V is TRBV6-1 and J is TRBJ1-5; tentative D call: TRBD1 (5 bases). V lost 5 bases and J lost 3, with 14 bases in between. Germline lookup yields CDR1 MNHNS and CDR2 SASEGT. This CDR3 region has 15 residues. The DNA for the CDR3 is TGTGCCAGCAGTCTCGCGCCGGGACCCAATCAGCCCCAGCATTTT. Its translation is CASSLAPGPNQPQHF.

This clonotype was seen repeatedly, ten times or more. The chain recombines TRBV11-2 with TRBJ2-1, with 8 bases that match TRBD2. Germline CDR1 reads SGHAT; CDR2 reads FQNNGV. J gave up 7 bases and V 5 bases, and 13 bases lay outside the gene matches. The CDR3 runs to 16 residues. In nucleotides, the CDR3 is TGTGCCAGCAGCACCCTGCGGGGGGAGTTTAATAATGAGCAGTTCTTC. Translated: CASSTLRGEFNNEQFF.

The CDR3 loop reads CASSFTGWGGNEQFF. DNA of the CDR3: TGTGCCAGCAGTTTCACGGGCTGGGGTGGCAATGAGCAGTTCTTC. The chain couples TRBV27 to TRBJ2-1; D not resolved. V lost 3 bases to trimming and J lost 6 bases, with 15 bases between them. The CDR3 has 15 residues. The germline V gene encodes CDR1 MNHEY and CDR2 SMNVEV (reference sequence).

The V and J genes are TRBV27 and TRBJ2-7; unclear D gene. V lost 0 bases, J lost 1 base, and 13 bases lay in between. CDR1 is MNHEY, CDR2 SMNVEV, per germline (reference sequence). The CDR3 length is 16 residues. This CDR3 reads CASSLSRQRGSYEQYF. CDR3 DNA: TGTGCCAGCAGTTTATCACGGCAGCGTGGGTCCTACGAGCAGTACTTC.

This clonotype was seen repeatedly, ten times or more. The chain joins TRBV12-3 or TRBV12-4 to TRBJ2-2; 9 bases are shared with TRBD2. This CDR3 region has 16 residues. J lost 7 bases, V lost 5 bases, and 11 bases had no gene match. This CDR3 is CASSPAGAGGFGELFF. CDR3 DNA sequence: TGTGCCAGCAGTCCGGCCGGTGCGGGGGGGTTCGGGGAGCTGTTTTTT.

There are a few counts of this clonotype. This rearrangement joins TRBV6-5 to TRBJ2-2; 10 bases map to TRBD1. Germline V gene data show CDR1 as MNHEY and CDR2 as SVGAGI. The CDR3 is 17 amino acids. J was trimmed by 8 bases and V by 0 bases; bases with no gene match: 9. CDR3 region: CASSYSGTGALKGELFF. Written as DNA, the CDR3 is TGTGCCAGCAGTTACTCCGGGACAGGGGCCCTCAAAGGGGAGCTGTTTTTT.

This clonotype has ten or more counts. The V gene is TRBV5-5, the J gene TRBJ2-7; D is unresolved. Germline loops: CDR1 SGHKS, CDR2 YYEKEE (reference sequence). CDR3 length: 13 residues. V lost 3 bases and J lost 2, with 9 bases in between. CDR3 residues: CASSWSATYEQYF. The CDR3 nucleotides read TGTGCCAGCAGCTGGTCGGCAACCTACGAGCAGTACTTC.

The chain combines TRBV11-2 with TRBJ2-1; 10 nucleotides align to TRBD1. Germline values: CDR1 SGHAT, CDR2 FQNNGV. This CDR3 comprises 15 residues. V dropped 4 bases and J dropped 6; count of bases not matched to a gene: 6. CDR3 sequence: CASSSRDRGANEQFF. The CDR3, as DNA: TGTGCCAGCAGCTCCCGGGACAGGGGAGCCAATGAGCAGTTCTTC.

This clonotype came up a few times. The rearrangement links TRBV30 to TRBJ1-6; a weak D match, TRBD1 (5 bases). The CDR3 totals 13 residues. V was cut by 6 bases and J by 8 bases, with 14 bases left in between. Germline loops: CDR1 GTSNPN, CDR2 SVGIG (reference sequence). CDR3 sequence: CACLHLGDSPLHF. Here the CDR3 DNA reads TGTGCCTGTCTTCACCTGGGGGATTCACCCCTCCACTTT.

J is TRBJ1-4 and V is TRBV4-2, with 7 bases aligning to TRBD1. The CDR3 totals 14 residues. Trimming at V came to 4 bases and at J to 5 bases, leaving 4 bases not matched to a gene. From germline, CDR1 is LGHNA and CDR2 YNFKEQ. CDR3 loop: CASSRGQENEKLFF. The CDR3 coding sequence is TGTGCCAGCAGCCGAGGACAGGAGAATGAAAAACTGTTTTTT.

The chain employs TRBV24-1 and TRBJ2-3; D not certain. The V gene lost 4 bases and the J gene lost 0 bases, with 7 bases spanning the gap. Germline CDR1 reads KGHDR; CDR2 reads SFDVKD. The CDR3 loop spans 14 amino acids. CDR3 DNA sequence: TGTGCCACCAGTGAAACCCCAAGCACAGATACGCAGTATTTT. This gives the protein CATSETPSTDTQYF.

This chain connects TRBV6-2 or TRBV6-3 to TRBJ2-1; D remains ambiguous. Trimming removed 3 bases at V and 9 bases at J, with 6 bases between. CDR1 and CDR2 (germline): MNHEY, SVGEGT. This CDR3 region has 11 residues. This chain's CDR3 is CASSYSTEQFF. CDR3 coding DNA: TGTGCCAGCAGTTATAGTACTGAGCAGTTCTTC.

This clonotype has a handful of counts. The rearrangement uses TRBV11-2 and TRBJ1-1; D ambiguous. The V gene's germline CDR1 is SGHAT and CDR2 FQNNGV. The length of the CDR3 is 14 residues. V lost 2 bases to trimming and J lost 4 bases, with 11 bases between them. CDR3 loop: CASSLSEGFTEAFF. In nucleotides, the CDR3 is TGTGCCAGCAGCTTATCTGAAGGGTTCACTGAAGCTTTCTTT.

This chain uses TRBV28 with TRBJ1-2, with D perhaps matching TRBD1 (5 bases). There are 15 residues in the CDR3. CDR1 MDHEN and CDR2 SYDVKM come from the germline V gene. Deletions cut 6 bases from V and 4 bases from J, with 18 bases between. In nucleotides, the CDR3 is TGTGCCAGCAGCCGTACCGACAGAAGTACCTATGGCTACACCTTC. Protein product: CASSRTDRSTYGYTF.

This clonotype has just a few counts. This chain uses TRBV7-2 with TRBJ2-1, with TRBD2 matching 7 bases. Germline trimming cut 1 base from V and 6 bases from J; bases unmatched to any gene: 3. CDR1 and CDR2 (germline): SGHTA, FQGNSA. The CDR3 is 14 residues long. The DNA for the CDR3 is TGTGCCAGCAGCTTAGGACTAGCTTCCAATGAGCAGTTCTTC. It encodes CASSLGLASNEQFF.

This clonotype came up many times. The chain recombines TRBV7-2 with TRBJ2-3; 8 bases are shared with TRBD1. The CDR3 consists of 14 residues. The trim removed 2 bases at V and 6 bases at J, leaving 4 bases unmatched. Looked up from germline, CDR1 is SGHTA and CDR2 is FQGNSA. DNA for the CDR3: TGTGCCAGCAGCTTAACAGGGGGGTTGGATACGCAGTATTTT. Its translation: CASSLTGGLDTQYF. The full variable domain, in which reference TRBV7-2 and TRBJ2-3 provide the parts outside the CDR3, is GAGVSQSPSNKVTEKGKDVELRCDPISGHTALYWYRQSLGQGLEFLIYFQGNSAPDKSGLPSDRFSAERTGGSVSTLTIQRTQQEDSAVYLCASSLTGGLDTQYFGPGTRLTVL.

The V gene is TRBV7-3, the J gene TRBJ2-2, with 9 nucleotides matching TRBD2. V lost 5 bases, J lost 2 bases, and 3 bases stayed unmatched. In germline, CDR1 is SGHTA, CDR2 FQGTGA. The CDR3 is made up of 15 amino acids. The DNA for the CDR3 is TGTGCCAGCAGCGTAGCGGGAGTTAACACCGGGGAGCTGTTTTTT. Amino acids: CASSVAGVNTGELFF. The full variable domain, rest sourced from reference TRBV7-3 and TRBJ2-2, is GAGVSQTPSNKVTEKGKYVELRCDPISGHTALYWYRQSLGQGPEFLIYFQGTGAADDSGLPNDRFFAVRPEGSVSTLKIQRTERGDSAVYLCASSVAGVNTGELFFGEGSRLTVL.

Ten or more counts support this clonotype. The V call is TRBV20-1, the J call TRBJ2-2, with D unclear. This CDR3 has 12 amino acids. In germline, CDR1 is DFQATT, CDR2 SNEGSKA (reference sequence). Trimming removed 2 bases at V and 7 bases at J, with 8 bases between. The CDR3 DNA reads as TGCAGTGCTAGACCCGCCGGCGGGGAGCTGTTTTTT. This codes for CSARPAGGELFF.

This clonotype was observed a few times. V gene TRBV20-1 combines with J gene TRBJ1-2; maybe TRBD1 (5 bases). Germline V lookup: CDR1 DFQATT, CDR2 SNEGSKA (reference sequence). Trimming removed 8 bases at V and 6 bases at J, with 22 bases between. The CDR3 contains 14 residues. The CDR3 loop is CSLMPGTRGHGYTF. The CDR3 region has the DNA TGCAGTCTGATGCCCGGGACCCGCGGGCATGGCTACACCTTC.

The chain is built from TRBV19 and TRBJ2-1; 8 nucleotides align to TRBD1. Per the germline V gene, CDR1 is LNHDA and CDR2 is SQIVND (reference sequence). This CDR3 contains 13 residues. The J segment lost 8 bases and the V segment lost 9 bases, leaving 9 bases of the junction unmatched. The CDR3 sequence is CASVAPGGHEQFF. CDR3 coding DNA: TGTGCCAGCGTGGCCCCAGGGGGCCATGAGCAGTTCTTC.

This chain links TRBV20-1 with TRBJ1-1; maybe TRBD1 (5 bases). Deletions cut 3 bases from V and 5 bases from J, with 13 bases between. The CDR3 covers 13 residues. Germline lookup yields CDR1 DFQATT and CDR2 SNEGSKA (reference sequence). Here the CDR3 reads CSASFQGGTEAFF. In DNA, the CDR3 is TGCAGTGCTAGTTTTCAGGGTGGAACTGAAGCTTTCTTT.

The sample holds many counts of this clonotype. The V call is TRBV10-3, the J call TRBJ2-5; D possibly matches TRBD1 or TRBD2 (5 bases each). The CDR3 sequence is 13 residues long. The germline gives CDR1 ENHRY, CDR2 SYGVKD. V was cut by 7 bases and J by 1 base, with 10 bases left in between. The CDR3 nucleotides read TGTGCCATCAACGAGGGGCCCCAAGAGACCCAGTACTTC. It codes for CAINEGPQETQYF.

In this sample, this clonotype turned up a few times. The chain carries TRBV29-1 and TRBJ2-5; tentatively, D is TRBD1 (5 bases). CDR1 is SQVTM and CDR2 is ANQGSEA in the germline V gene. The CDR3 has 12 residues. Deletions cut 3 bases from V and 7 bases from J, with 12 bases between. CDR3 nucleotides: TGCAGCGTTGAGGGGTCAGGGTGGACCCAGTACTTC. Translating it yields CSVEGSGWTQYF.